The 21 T cell receptor beta chains below all came from one sample that was sequenced in a study of cytomegalovirus exposure and HLA in healthy donors. Using immunoSEQ multiplex PCR, the repertoire was profiled, and TCRdb retains in-frame clones only, with some absent. The repertoire holds roughly 200,000 clones, roughly 84% seen once, with about 3% in the top ten. Sequencing was done on a sample of PBMCs. Receptors were obtained from a young woman in good health and CMV-seropositive.

As concerns this clone: The sample holds other DNA sequences that translate to the same CDR3. V gene TRBV20-1 combines with J gene TRBJ2-3, with unresolved D. This CDR3 region has 10 residues. Germline-derived CDR1 and CDR2 are DFQATT and SNEGSKA (reference sequence). The germline V and J ends were trimmed by 5 bases and 6 bases, with 6 bases remaining between them. Written as DNA, the CDR3 is TGCAGTGCTTACACCGATACGCAGTATTTT. Encoded protein: CSAYTDTQYF.

The J gene is TRBJ2-5, the V gene TRBV4-1; a possible D gene is TRBD1 (5 bases). Trimming cost V 0 bases and J 0 bases, with 17 bases left between them. Germline lookup yields CDR1 MGHRA and CDR2 YSYEKL. This CDR3 is 18 amino acids long. CDR3 coding DNA: TGCGCCAGCAGCCAAGATACCCCTGGGGCGGCTAACCAAGAGACCCAGTACTTC. It specifies CASSQDTPGAANQETQYF.

The chain recombines TRBV5-1 with TRBJ2-7, with TRBD1 matching over 9 bases. CDR1 is SGHRS and CDR2 is YFSETQ in the germline V gene. The CDR3 totals 15 residues. Trimming cost V 0 bases and J 5 bases; bases outside gene matches: 6. The DNA for the CDR3 is TGCGCCAGCAGCTTGGCTGGGACAGGGATCGACGAGCAGTACTTC. Protein sequence: CASSLAGTGIDEQYF.

This chain uses TRBV29-1 with TRBJ1-1, with D possibly being TRBD1 (6 bases). This CDR3 region has 12 residues. Germline V gene sequence: CDR1 SQVTM, CDR2 ANQGSEA. Trimming removed 4 bases at V and 6 bases at J, with 12 bases between. As DNA, the CDR3 is TGCAGCGTTGGAGGGGGATCGGCTGAAGCTTTCTTT. This translates into CSVGGGSAEAFF.

The CDR3: CASSDAGRPYEQFF. CDR3 bases: TGTGCCAGCAGTGATGCAGGGAGGCCCTATGAGCAGTTCTTC. This chain joins TRBV2 and TRBJ2-1; tentatively, D is TRBD2 (6 bases). V lost 3 bases to trimming and J lost 8 bases, with 14 bases between them. The CDR3 runs 14 residues. CDR1 SNHLY and CDR2 FYNNEI come from the germline V gene.

Here the CDR3 DNA reads TGTGCCAGCAGTGAACTACAGGGGCGTTCACCCCTCCACTTT. It codes for CASSELQGRSPLHF. This chain joins TRBV6-1 and TRBJ1-6; TRBD1 agrees at 7 bases. In germline, CDR1 is MNHNS, CDR2 SASEGT. V was clipped by 2 bases and J by 9 bases; unmatched bases: 4. The CDR3 is made up of 14 amino acids.

There are a few counts of this clone. The genes are TRBV25-1 and TRBJ1-2; 9 positions match TRBD1. Germline CDR1 and CDR2: MGHDK and SYGVNS. Trimming at V came to 9 bases and at J to 7 bases, leaving 3 bases not matched to a gene. The CDR3 runs 11 residues. The CDR3 sequence is CARRTGVGYTF. The CDR3 DNA reads as TGTGCCAGGAGGACAGGGGTTGGCTACACCTTC.

The genes are TRBV18 and TRBJ2-7; maybe TRBD2 (5 bases). The CDR3 has 13 amino acids. The germline V gene encodes CDR1 KGHSH and CDR2 LQKENI. V lost 10 bases and J lost 1, with 14 bases in between. CDR3 bases: TGTGCCACCTCGGACGGGAATTCCTACGAGCAGTACTTC. Its protein product is CATSDGNSYEQYF.

The V call is TRBV11-2, the J call TRBJ2-7; TRBD2 might be the D (6 bases). V lost 0 bases and J lost 7, with 19 bases in between. Germline CDR1 SGHAT, CDR2 FQNNGV. This CDR3 region has 16 residues. For the CDR3, the DNA is TGTGCCAGCAGCTTAGACTTACTAGCCCTCCAAGGGGAGCAGTACTTC. It codes for CASSLDLLALQGEQYF.

CDR3 sequence reads: CASSFSSGGPKNEQFF. DNA of the CDR3: TGTGCCAGCAGCTTTTCCAGCGGGGGGCCCAAGAATGAGCAGTTCTTC. The chain joins TRBV7-6 to TRBJ2-1; 9 nucleotides line up with TRBD2. The CDR3 contains 16 residues. J lost 7 bases, V lost 3 bases, and 10 bases had no gene match. Germline-derived CDR1 and CDR2 are SGHVS and FNYEAQ.

This clone came up a few times. This chain links TRBV6-4 with TRBJ2-3; 11 bases map to TRBD2. The germline V gene encodes CDR1 MRHNA and CDR2 SNTAGT. The junction had 6 bases not matched to a gene; V was cut back by 8 bases and J by 5 bases. The CDR3 covers 14 residues. The CDR3 DNA reads TGTGCCAGCTCAACTAGCGGGGGAGGAGATACGCAGTATTTT. Amino acids: CASSTSGGGDTQYF.

The chain recombines TRBV18 with TRBJ1-5; weak D call: TRBD1 (5 bases). Deletions cut 5 bases from V and 6 bases from J, with 11 bases between. The germline V gene encodes CDR1 KGHSH and CDR2 LQKENI. The CDR3 loop spans 13 amino acids. The CDR3 here is CASSSQRGQPQHF. The CDR3 nucleotides read TGTGCCAGCTCAAGTCAAAGGGGTCAGCCCCAGCATTTT. The entire variable domain, with the rest obtained from reference TRBV18 and TRBJ1-5, is as follows: NAGVMQNPRHLVRRRGQEARLRCSPMKGHSHVYWYRQLPEEGLKFMVYLQKENIIDESGMPKERFSAEFPKEGPSILRIQQVVRGDSAAYFCASSSQRGQPQHFGDGTRLSIL.

This chain joins TRBV4-2 and TRBJ2-7, with 7 positions matching TRBD1. V shed 1 base, J shed 2 bases, and the junction held 5 bases outside the gene matches. The CDR3 totals 15 residues. Germline V gives CDR1 LGHNA, CDR2 YNFKEQ. The CDR3: CASSQGWQGAYEQYF. The CDR3, as DNA: TGTGCCAGCAGCCAAGGGTGGCAGGGGGCCTACGAGCAGTACTTC.

The chain uses TRBV5-1 and TRBJ2-1; D gene unclear. Trimming took 0 bases from V and 3 from J, leaving 4 bases between them. This CDR3 region has 13 residues. Germline V gene lookup returns CDR1 SGHRS and CDR2 YFSETQ. As DNA, the CDR3 is TGCGCCAGCAGCTTGGACAGCTACAATGAGCAGTTCTTC. Residues: CASSLDSYNEQFF.

The V and J genes are TRBV15 and TRBJ1-1; no reliable D call. CDR3 size: 11 residues. Germline CDR1 LNHNV, CDR2 YYDKDF (reference sequence). Deletions cut 3 bases from V and 5 bases from J, with 4 bases between. The CDR3 loop reads CATSSNTEAFF. The CDR3 DNA follows: TGTGCCACCAGCAGTAATACTGAAGCTTTCTTT.

The chain links TRBV7-8 to TRBJ2-7; TRBD1 is a possible D gene (6 bases). Between the trimmed V and J ends, which lost 1 base and 2 bases, there was a span of 15 bases. The CDR3 has 16 residues. The germline gives CDR1 SGHVS, CDR2 FQNEAQ. The CDR3 coding sequence is TGTGCCAGCAGCTTAGTCGTTCGACAGGACCCCTACGAGCAGTACTTC. Protein sequence: CASSLVVRQDPYEQYF.

V is TRBV6-5 and J is TRBJ1-1, with 7 bases fitting TRBD1. This CDR3 contains 13 residues. V gave up 2 bases and J gave up 6 bases; unmatched junction bases: 3. Germline assignment: CDR1 MNHEY and CDR2 SVGAGI. The CDR3 DNA reads TGTGCCAGCAGTTACAGGAGGGGGCCTGAAGCTTTCTTT. It is translated as CASSYRRGPEAFF.

The rearrangement uses TRBV2 and TRBJ1-5; D may be TRBD1 (6 bases). Trimming took 4 bases from V and 6 from J, leaving 13 bases between them. The CDR3 loop spans 14 amino acids. From germline, CDR1 is SNHLY and CDR2 FYNNEI. The CDR3 DNA is TGTGCCAGCAGTGTATTCAAAGGGGGTCAGCCCCAGCATTTT. Translating it yields CASSVFKGGQPQHF.

The chain recombines TRBV19 with TRBJ2-1; TRBD2 matches 11 bases. V dropped 6 bases and J dropped 10; count of bases not matched to a gene: 5. The V gene's germline CDR1 is LNHDA and CDR2 SQIVND (reference sequence). The CDR3 consists of 13 residues. In nucleotides, the CDR3 is TGTGCCAGTAGCGTAGCGGGGGGGCCGGAGCAGTTCTTC. It codes for CASSVAGGPEQFF.

The chain is built from TRBV10-3 and TRBJ2-7; TRBD2 matches at 7 bases. The CDR3 is 16 residues long. V lost 0 bases to trimming and J lost 1 base; unmatched junction nucleotides: 6. CDR1 and CDR2 (germline): ENHRY, SYGVKD. The DNA of the CDR3 is TGTGCCATCAGTGAGTCGAGAGGCGGGGGATCCTACGAGCAGTACTTC. This translates into CAISESRGGGSYEQYF.

This sequence joins TRBV27 and TRBJ1-2; D is unresolved. The ends were cut back, 5 bases at V and 0 bases at J, with 16 bases in the middle. This CDR3 has 16 amino acids. The V gene's germline CDR1 is MNHEY and CDR2 SMNVEV (reference sequence). The CDR3, as DNA: TGTGCCAGCAGTCCCTCCACACCCCTCCCTAACTATGGCTACACCTTC. Translating it yields CASSPSTPLPNYGYTF.